This TCR beta chain was sequenced for a study of blood T cell repertoires in COVID-19. Study-level background: Both acute and convalescent COVID-19 samples were obtained from the United States, Italy and Spain. Nucleic acid was either cDNA or gDNA, and it came from T cells, B-cell-depleted T cells, or PBMCs.

Germline V CDR1 and CDR2: SGHNT, YYREEE (reference sequence). The CDR3 is made up of 19 amino acids. With V trimmed by 0 bases and J by 1 base, 9 bases remained unmatched. Per the study methods: Researchers report that nucleated cell counts were estimated from reference gene primer amplification. Sequencing was performed with immunoSEQ multiplex PCR; in TCRdb, only in-frame clones are kept and a portion is missing. The D gene and trimming were derived from the DNA, and the V and J assignments and clone size from that table. The sample lists around 170,000 clones; almost 85% were seen once. The chain is built from TRBV5-4 and TRBJ2-4, with TRBD2 matching 11 bases. This TCR derives from a young man with active or convalescent COVID-19. The sequenced sample was peripheral blood. CDR3 protein: CASSLVVAGGPGAKNIQYF. CDR3 sequence (DNA): TGTGCCAGCAGCTTGGTAGTAGCGGGAGGGCCAGGGGCCAAAAACATTCAGTACTTC.